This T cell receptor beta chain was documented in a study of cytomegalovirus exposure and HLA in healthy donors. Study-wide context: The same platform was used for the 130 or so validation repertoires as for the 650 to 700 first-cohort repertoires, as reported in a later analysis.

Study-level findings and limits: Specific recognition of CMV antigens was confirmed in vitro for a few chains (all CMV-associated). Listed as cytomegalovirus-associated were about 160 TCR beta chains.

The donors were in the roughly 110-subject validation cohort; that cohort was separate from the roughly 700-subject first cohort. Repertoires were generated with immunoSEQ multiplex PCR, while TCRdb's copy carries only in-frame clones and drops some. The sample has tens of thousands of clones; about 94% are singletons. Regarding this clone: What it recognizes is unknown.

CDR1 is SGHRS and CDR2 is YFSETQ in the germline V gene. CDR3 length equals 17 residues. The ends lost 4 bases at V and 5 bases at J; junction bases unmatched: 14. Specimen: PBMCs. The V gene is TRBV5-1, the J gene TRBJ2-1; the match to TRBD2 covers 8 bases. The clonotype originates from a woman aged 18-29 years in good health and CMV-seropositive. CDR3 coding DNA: TGCGCCAGCAGCGCCCGGCCCGAGAGCGGGGGCCACAATGAGCAGTTCTTC. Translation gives CASSARPESGGHNEQFF.